The 27 T cell receptor beta chains below come from one sample, sequenced in a study of OX40 agonist ivuxolimab in advanced cancers. Method: immunoSEQ multiplex PCR; TCRdb's copy keeps in-frame clones and lacks some. The data contain under 85,000 clones, around nine tenths of them singletons. Sequencing used CD4+ or CD8+ T cells sorted from blood, obtained in a trial of the OX40 agonist ivuxolimab. All receptors come from an adult with an advanced solid tumor such as melanoma, head and neck, liver or kidney cancer.

This sequence joins TRBV5-4 and TRBJ2-5; D is uncertain. The CDR3 has 15 residues. CDR1 is SGHNT and CDR2 is YYREEE in the germline V gene (reference sequence). V lost 0 bases to trimming and J lost 1 base, with 10 bases between them. This CDR3 is CASSLVVRGQETQYF. In DNA form, the CDR3 reads TGTGCCAGCAGCTTGGTTGTGCGTGGCCAAGAGACCCAGTACTTC. Full variable domain (remainder filled in from reference TRBV5-4 and TRBJ2-5): ETGVTQSPTHLIKTRGQQVTLRCSSQSGHNTVSWYQQALGQGPQFIFQYYREEENGRGNFPPRFSGLQFPNYSSELNVNALELDDSALYLCASSLVVRGQETQYFGPGTRLLVL.

The chain joins TRBV11-1 to TRBJ1-1; D ambiguous. CDR3 size: 17 residues. V was shortened by 3 bases and J by 5 bases, with 22 bases between the two germline ends. CDR1 and CDR2 from the germline V gene are SGHAT and FQDESV (reference sequence). CDR3 in amino acids: CASSFGRVGLTGTEAFF. As DNA, the CDR3 is TGTGCCAGCAGCTTTGGACGGGTCGGGCTTACCGGGACTGAAGCTTTCTTT.

The gene calls are TRBV27 and TRBJ1-5, with 11 bases identical to TRBD1. In germline, CDR1 is MNHEY, CDR2 SMNVEV (reference sequence). This CDR3 region has 16 residues. Germline trimming cut 5 bases from V and 6 bases from J; bases unmatched to any gene: 9. CDR3 coding DNA: TGTGCCAGCAGTCCTCTAGGACAGGGGGCAAGTCAGCCCCAGCATTTT. This encodes CASSPLGQGASQPQHF.

Written as DNA, the CDR3 is TGTGCCAGCAGCTCCAGGGCTGGGGGGTCGGAGGAGGCCCAGTACTTC. Its protein product is CASSSRAGGSEEAQYF. The rearrangement joins TRBV7-2 to TRBJ2-5, with D perhaps TRBD2 (6 bases). There are 16 residues in the CDR3. The V and J ends lost 4 bases and 9 bases respectively, with 24 bases between them. The germline V gene has CDR1 SGHTA and CDR2 FQGNSA.

The chain joins TRBV10-3 to TRBJ2-3, with D perhaps TRBD2 (6 bases). The CDR3 runs 17 residues. CDR1 is ENHRY and CDR2 is SYGVKD in the germline V gene. V lost 10 bases and J 0 bases, leaving 23 bases between the germline ends. The CDR3 nucleotides are TGTGCCACCTCGAGCAGCGGGCGGACCCCTAGCACAGATACGCAGTATTTT. The encoded protein is CATSSSGRTPSTDTQYF.

The rearrangement joins TRBV6-5 to TRBJ1-5, with D tentatively TRBD1 (5 bases). With 8 bases removed from V and 7 bases from J, the gap between germline ends came to 21 bases. Germline CDR1 and CDR2: MNHEY and SVGAGI. The CDR3 is 15 residues long. CDR3 nucleotides: TGTGCCAGCTCCACGGGTGGGGGGTTAGAGCAGCCCCAGCATTTT. It specifies CASSTGGGLEQPQHF.

This clone was recorded once. This rearrangement joins TRBV1 to TRBJ2-2. TRBV1 is an annotated pseudogene. The CDR3 totals 15 residues. The CDR3 nucleotides read TGCACCAGCATGAAACCGGGCTGTTACACCGGGGAGCTGTTTTTT. Translating gives CTSMKPGCYTGELFF.

This rearrangement joins TRBV28 to TRBJ1-1; perhaps TRBD1 as D (6 bases). Trimming left V 3 bases short and J 4 bases short, with 21 bases between. Germline V gene sequence: CDR1 MDHEN, CDR2 SYDVKM. The length of the CDR3 is 17 residues. The CDR3 coding sequence is TGTGCCAGCAGTTTCGTCACGGGGGCCAATTCTCTCACTGAAGCTTTCTTT. Protein: CASSFVTGANSLTEAFF. Full variable domain (outside the CDR3, taken from reference TRBV28 and TRBJ1-1): DVKVTQSSRYLVKRTGEKVFLECVQDMDHENMFWYRQDPGLGLRLIYFSYDVKMKEKGDIPEGYSVSREKKERFSLILESASTNQTSMYLCASSFVTGANSLTEAFFGQGTRLTVV.

The chain employs TRBV10-3 and TRBJ1-6, with 7 positions matching TRBD1. This CDR3 comprises 15 residues. Per the germline V gene, CDR1 is ENHRY and CDR2 is SYGVKD. After removal of 10 bases from V and 8 bases from J, the junction contained 14 bases not matched to a gene. The CDR3 sequence is CATKPAGTDYSPLHF. Here the CDR3 DNA reads TGTGCCACTAAACCCGCCGGGACAGATTATTCACCCCTCCACTTT.

This clone was observed once. The V and J genes are TRBV9 and TRBJ2-1; no clear D gene. The CDR3 has 15 residues. The germline gives CDR1 SGDLS, CDR2 YYNGEE. V lost 4 bases, J lost 5 bases, and 16 bases lay in between. CDR3 residues: CASSPYIGRHNEQFF. CDR3 bases: TGTGCCAGCAGCCCCTACATTGGGCGTCACAATGAGCAGTTCTTC.

The chain carries TRBV7-3 and TRBJ2-1, with 7 bases matching TRBD2. The CDR3 contains 16 residues. The V and J ends lost 0 bases and 7 bases, in that order; junction bases with no gene match: 9. The germline V gene has CDR1 SGHTA and CDR2 FQGTGA. Here the CDR3 DNA reads TGTGCCAGCAGCTTAACGGGAGGGGCCGCGGCAAATGAGCAGTTCTTC. Amino acids: CASSLTGGAAANEQFF.

This sequence joins TRBV4-1 and TRBJ2-2; tentative D call: TRBD1 (6 bases). In germline, CDR1 is MGHRA, CDR2 YSYEKL. Deletions cut 5 bases from V and 10 bases from J, with 20 bases between. The CDR3 runs 15 residues. The CDR3 is CASSFPGTSPAELFF. CDR3 DNA sequence: TGCGCCAGCAGCTTCCCCGGGACATCCCCCGCGGAGCTGTTTTTT.

The rearrangement uses TRBV5-1 and TRBJ2-5; 8 nucleotides agree with TRBD1. V was clipped by 2 bases and J by 5 bases; unmatched bases: 8. The CDR3 sequence is 15 residues long. Germline CDR1 reads SGHRS; CDR2 reads YFSETQ. CDR3 nucleotide sequence: TGCGCCAGCAGCTTCTACGGACAGGGAGGTGAGACCCAGTACTTC. Translating gives CASSFYGQGGETQYF.

This clone has ten or more counts. The rearrangement joins TRBV7-8 to TRBJ1-3; no reliable D call. The CDR3 contains 16 residues. Trimming took 3 bases from V and 0 from J, leaving 12 bases between them. Germline-derived CDR1 and CDR2 are SGHVS and FQNEAQ. CDR3 nucleotide sequence: TGTGCCAGCAGCTTGGGCGAGAGAAGCTCTGGAAACACCATATATTTT. Translating it yields CASSLGERSSGNTIYF.

The chain couples TRBV28 to TRBJ2-1; weak D call: TRBD1 (5 bases). Trimming pared 7 bases from V and 6 bases from J, leaving 16 bases between. Germline assignment: CDR1 MDHEN and CDR2 SYDVKM. The CDR3 length is 14 residues. The CDR3 DNA is TGTGCCAGCAATCAGGGCCTACACCGCAATGAGCAGTTCTTC. This encodes CASNQGLHRNEQFF.

This rearrangement joins TRBV7-3 to TRBJ2-1; 11 positions agree with TRBD2. The CDR3 length is 15 residues. The germline CDR1 and CDR2 sequences are SGHTA and FQGTGA. After removal of 7 bases from V and 5 bases from J, the junction contained 7 bases not matched to a gene. The CDR3 DNA follows: TGTGCCAGCACCACTAGCGGGGGTCTAGACAATGAGCAGTTCTTC. Its translation is CASTTSGGLDNEQFF.

V and J are TRBV4-2 and TRBJ2-2; no definite D call. CDR3 length: 15 amino acids. Trimming took off 4 bases at V and 6 bases at J, with 15 bases between the two ends. Germline values: CDR1 LGHNA, CDR2 YNFKEQ. The DNA for the CDR3 is TGTGCCAGCAGCCGCACCTCCCCCTCCTCCGGGGAGCTGTTTTTT. Translating it yields CASSRTSPSSGELFF.

The chain uses TRBV7-3 and TRBJ2-3, with D possibly matching TRBD1 (5 bases). The length of the CDR3 is 14 residues. V lost 2 bases, J lost 4 bases, and 10 bases lay in between. Looked up from germline, CDR1 is SGHTA and CDR2 is FQGTGA. The CDR3 bases are TGTGCCAGCAGCTTATACCCCAGGGCAGATACGCAGTATTTT. The encoded protein is CASSLYPRADTQYF.

This clone was observed a single time. This chain connects TRBV4-3 to TRBJ1-3, with TRBD1 identical over 9 bases. The CDR3 covers 18 residues. After removal of 0 bases from V and 5 bases from J, the junction contained 11 bases not matched to a gene. CDR1 LGHNA and CDR2 YSLEER come from the germline V gene. CDR3 nucleotides: TGCGCCAGCAGCCAAGATTCGTCGGGACAGGGAAAAAGAAACACCATATATTTT. Encoded protein: CASSQDSSGQGKRNTIYF.

The sample holds one count of this clone. In DNA, the CDR3 is TGTGCCAGTAGTCAGTCAGTCAAGACTGGAAACACCATATATTTT. This encodes CASSQSVKTGNTIYF. V and J are TRBV19 and TRBJ1-3; D not resolved. Between the trimmed V and J ends, which lost 5 bases and 2 bases, there was a span of 13 bases. Germline assignment: CDR1 LNHDA and CDR2 SQIVND (reference sequence). The CDR3 consists of 15 residues.

This chain joins TRBV28 and TRBJ2-2; D could derive from TRBD1 or TRBD2 (6 bases each). Per germline, CDR1 MDHEN and CDR2 SYDVKM. V was pared by 6 bases and J by 4 bases, with 15 bases between. This CDR3 contains 15 residues. CDR3 DNA sequence: TGTGCCAGCAGAGAGGGGGGCTTGAGCACCGGGGAGCTGTTTTTT. It yields the protein CASREGGLSTGELFF.

V and J are TRBV29-1 and TRBJ2-3; D is possibly TRBD1 (6 bases). V lost 3 bases to trimming and J lost 3 bases, with 13 bases between them. This CDR3 spans 14 amino acids. The germline V gene encodes CDR1 SQVTM and CDR2 ANQGSEA. In DNA, the CDR3 is TGCAGCGTTGATTTTCAGGGGTTGACAGATACGCAGTATTTT. Translating it yields CSVDFQGLTDTQYF.

This sequence joins TRBV19 and TRBJ2-5; D is perhaps TRBD2 (6 bases). CDR3 size: 14 residues. Germline V gene sequence: CDR1 LNHDA, CDR2 SQIVND (reference sequence). Trimming took off 5 bases at V and 6 bases at J, with 16 bases between the two ends. The CDR3 loop reads CASSGGLPAQTQYF. The DNA of the CDR3 is TGTGCCAGTAGTGGGGGACTCCCTGCCCAGACCCAGTACTTC.

This sequence joins TRBV28 and TRBJ2-3; perhaps D is TRBD1 or TRBD2 (5 bases each). V lost 6 bases and J lost 5, with 18 bases in between. The CDR3 totals 15 residues. Germline V gives CDR1 MDHEN, CDR2 SYDVKM. The DNA of the CDR3 is TGTGCCAGCAGCCGTCAATCTTGGGGGATAGATACGCAGTATTTT. Translating gives CASSRQSWGIDTQYF.

The chain combines TRBV19 with TRBJ2-3; 9 nucleotides match TRBD2. The germline gives CDR1 LNHDA, CDR2 SQIVND (reference sequence). The CDR3 consists of 15 residues. V dropped 3 bases and J dropped 3; count of bases not matched to a gene: 4. This CDR3 is CASSIWRGGTDTQYF. DNA for the CDR3: TGTGCCAGTAGTATTTGGCGGGGGGGTACAGATACGCAGTATTTT.

Points on this clone: Other nucleotide sequences from this sample produce the same CDR3. V usage is TRBV6-5 and J usage is TRBJ2-7; no clear D gene. Trimming stripped 5 bases from V and 3 bases from J, with 8 bases between. The CDR3 covers 12 residues. From germline, CDR1 is MNHEY and CDR2 SVGAGI. CDR3 amino acids: CASSPSSYEQYF. The CDR3 DNA reads TGTGCCAGCAGTCCCAGCAGCTACGAGCAGTACTTC.

The chain uses TRBV28 and TRBJ1-5; D may be TRBD1 (5 bases). The germline V and J ends were trimmed by 4 bases and 5 bases, with 15 bases remaining between them. This CDR3 is built from 15 residues. CDR1 and CDR2 from the germline V gene are MDHEN and SYDVKM. CDR3 loop: CASSSLFRDDQPQHF. CDR3 nucleotide sequence: TGTGCCAGCAGTTCCCTTTTCAGGGACGATCAGCCCCAGCATTTT.